This T cell receptor (beta chain) was observed in a study of blood T cell repertoires in COVID-19. Overall study context: The samples span acute and convalescent COVID-19 from the United States, Italy and Spain. PBMCs, B-cell-depleted T cells, or T cells provided the cDNA or gDNA that made up the material.

Under the authors' procedure: Cell counts per sample came from amplifying reference gene primers. Some clones are missing from TCRdb's copy, which holds only in-frame ones; the method was immunoSEQ multiplex PCR. The V and J calls and clone size are taken from that table; D and trimming were inferred from the DNA. The sample lists approximately 380,000 clones, around 85% seen once, with roughly 3.9% in the top ten. This clone showed up just a few times. The CDR3 consists of 13 residues. The V and J ends lost 2 bases and 1 base respectively, with 5 bases between them. CDR1 and CDR2 (germline): MNHEY, SMNVEV (reference sequence).

This TCR derives from a woman between 18 and 30 years old with acute or convalescent COVID-19. This chain joins TRBV27 and TRBJ1-2; D not resolved. Sequenced material: peripheral blood. The CDR3 sequence is CASSLNGNYGYTF. CDR3 in DNA: TGTGCCAGCAGTTTAAACGGTAACTATGGCTACACCTTC.